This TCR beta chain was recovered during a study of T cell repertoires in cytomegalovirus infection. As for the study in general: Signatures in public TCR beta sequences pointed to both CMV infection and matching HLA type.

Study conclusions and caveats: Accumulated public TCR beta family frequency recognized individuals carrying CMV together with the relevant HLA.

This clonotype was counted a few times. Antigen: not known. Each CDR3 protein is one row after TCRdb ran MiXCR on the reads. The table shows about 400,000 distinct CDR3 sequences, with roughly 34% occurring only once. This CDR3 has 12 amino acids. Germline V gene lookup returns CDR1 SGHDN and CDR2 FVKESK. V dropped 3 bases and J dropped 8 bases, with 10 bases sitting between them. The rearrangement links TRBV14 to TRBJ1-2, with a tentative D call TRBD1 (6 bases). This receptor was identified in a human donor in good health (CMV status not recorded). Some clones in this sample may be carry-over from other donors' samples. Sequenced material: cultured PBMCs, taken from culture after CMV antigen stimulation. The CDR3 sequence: CASSQGAKGYTF. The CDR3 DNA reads TGTGCCAGCAGCCAGGGGGCCAAGGGCTACACCTTC.